A single sample is the source of the 18 T cell receptor beta chains below, sequenced in a study of T cell responses to AZD1222 COVID-19 vaccine. Some clones are missing from TCRdb's copy, which holds only in-frame ones; the method was immunoSEQ multiplex PCR. This sample yields approximately 140,000 clones, of which 91% are seen a single time; around 3.8% belongs to the top ten. This specimen was peripheral blood, taken 28 days after the second AZD1222 dose. These receptors were collected from an adult who received the AZD1222 COVID-19 vaccine.

The chain couples TRBV7-2 to TRBJ1-2; D is uncertain. V dropped 2 bases and J dropped 8 bases, with 15 bases sitting between them. The CDR3 spans 14 residues. Germline V CDR1 and CDR2: SGHTA, FQGNSA. CDR3 sequence (DNA): TGTGCCAGCAGCTTAAGGGAGGGCGAAGGGGGCTACACCTTC. This translates into CASSLREGEGGYTF.

The rearrangement uses TRBV3-1 (or the pseudogene TRBV3-2) and TRBJ1-3; D unclear. Trimming removed 0 bases from V and 3 bases from J, with 9 bases in between. CDR1 LGHDT and CDR2 YNNKEL come from the germline V gene (reference sequence). The length of the CDR3 is 15 residues. CDR3 sequence reads: CASSQEPASGNTIYF. The CDR3 bases are TGTGCCAGCAGCCAAGAACCGGCAAGTGGAAACACCATATATTTT.

This chain joins TRBV9 and TRBJ2-1; possible D gene TRBD1, 6 bases. Germline CDR1 is SGDLS and CDR2 is YYNGEE. V lost 0 bases to trimming and J lost 4 bases, with 11 bases between them. This CDR3 is built from 15 residues. CDR3 DNA: TGTGCCAGCAGCGTAGTCCAGGGGAGATACAATGAGCAGTTCTTC. Translating gives CASSVVQGRYNEQFF. The entire variable domain, with the rest obtained from reference TRBV9 and TRBJ2-1, is as follows: DSGVTQTPKHLITATGQRVTLRCSPRSGDLSVYWYQQSLDQGLQFLIQYYNGEERAKGNILERFSAQQFPDLHSELNLSSLELGDSALYFCASSVVQGRYNEQFFGPGTRLTVL.

The chain carries TRBV7-3 and TRBJ2-1, with 7 bases lining up with TRBD2. The CDR3 has 15 amino acids. J was trimmed by 7 bases and V by 5 bases; bases with no gene match: 11. The germline V gene has CDR1 SGHTA and CDR2 FQGTGA. The CDR3 is CASSPLRGRGNEQFF. The CDR3 nucleotides are TGTGCCAGCAGCCCCCTACGCGGGAGAGGGAATGAGCAGTTCTTC.

This chain links TRBV5-5 with TRBJ2-5; 7 bases map to TRBD2. The CDR3 contains 16 residues. From germline, CDR1 is SGHKS and CDR2 YYEKEE (reference sequence). After removal of 0 bases from V and 0 bases from J, the junction contained 5 bases not matched to a gene. The CDR3 nucleotides are TGTGCCAGCAGCTTGGTTGCGGGGGTCTACCAAGAGACCCAGTACTTC. Protein: CASSLVAGVYQETQYF. Supplemented by reference TRBV5-5 and TRBJ2-5, the full variable domain reads DAGVTQSPTHLIKTRGQQVTLRCSPISGHKSVSWYQQVLGQGPQFIFQYYEKEERGRGNFPDRFSARQFPNYSSELNVNALLLGDSALYLCASSLVAGVYQETQYFGPGTRLLVL.

The chain employs TRBV5-1 and TRBJ1-2, with TRBD1 matching 9 bases. The CDR3 has 15 amino acids. V dropped 4 bases and J dropped 4; count of bases not matched to a gene: 8. Germline V gene lookup returns CDR1 SGHRS and CDR2 YFSETQ. This CDR3 reads CASSPRGQGLYGYTF. The CDR3 DNA reads TGCGCCAGCAGCCCGCGCGGACAGGGGCTCTATGGCTACACCTTC.

The rearrangement links TRBV5-1 to TRBJ1-3; TRBD1 agrees at 8 bases. Trimming at V came to 5 bases and at J to 4 bases, leaving 14 bases not matched to a gene. The CDR3 runs 17 residues. Germline-derived CDR1 and CDR2 are SGHRS and YFSETQ. CDR3 amino acids: CASRLALQGAGGNTIYF. The CDR3 nucleotides are TGCGCCAGCAGACTAGCCCTCCAGGGGGCTGGAGGAAACACCATATATTTT.

J is TRBJ2-5 and V is TRBV11-3; a weak D match, TRBD1 (5 bases). CDR1 SGHNT and CDR2 YENEEA come from the germline V gene. V lost 4 bases and J lost 1, with 10 bases in between. The length of the CDR3 is 14 residues. CDR3 nucleotide sequence: TGTGCCAGCAGCTCGACAGTGTCCCAAGAGACCCAGTACTTC. Translation: CASSSTVSQETQYF.

The chain employs TRBV21-1 and TRBJ2-3; the D call TRBD2 from the table was never checked on the DNA. TRBV21-1 is recorded as a pseudogene. The CDR3 is 17 amino acids. CDR3 amino acids: CASSKFLAGGSTDTQYF. The CDR3 DNA reads TGTGCCAGCAGCAAATTCCTAGCGGGAGGGAGCACAGATACGCAGTATTTT.

This clone has a handful of counts. The V and J genes are TRBV5-4 and TRBJ1-1; D ambiguous. This CDR3 has 15 residues. V was cut by 5 bases and J by 2 bases, with 16 bases left in between. Germline assignment: CDR1 SGHNT and CDR2 YYREEE (reference sequence). The chain's CDR3 is CASSKPWGINTEAFF. The CDR3 DNA sequence: TGTGCCAGCAGTAAGCCGTGGGGTATCAACACTGAAGCTTTCTTT.

This clone is a singleton in its sample. This chain uses TRBV27 with TRBJ2-1; D unclear. The CDR3 contains 18 residues. V dropped 4 bases and J dropped 3 bases, with 22 bases sitting between them. Germline V gene data show CDR1 as MNHEY and CDR2 as SMNVEV (reference sequence). The CDR3 DNA reads as TGTGCCAGCAGTTCCCTATTACTCAGAGAGACCGTCTACAATGAGCAGTTCTTC. Its translation is CASSSLLLRETVYNEQFF.

This clone occurred once. The chain is built from TRBV19 and TRBJ2-7; possible D gene TRBD1, 6 bases. Deletions cut 8 bases from V and 2 bases from J, with 16 bases between. This CDR3 is built from 14 residues. The V gene's germline CDR1 is LNHDA and CDR2 SQIVND (reference sequence). The CDR3 coding sequence is TGTGCCAGTCGAGATACAGGGTCGACCTACGAGCAGTACTTC. This sequence encodes CASRDTGSTYEQYF.

The chain has TRBV18 and TRBJ1-4, with unresolved D. The CDR3 covers 16 residues. Germline values: CDR1 KGHSH, CDR2 LQKENI. V lost 2 bases and J 0 bases, leaving 10 bases between the germline ends. The CDR3 spells CASSPTAPTTNEKLFF. In DNA form, the CDR3 reads TGTGCCAGCTCACCAACAGCCCCGACAACTAATGAAAAACTGTTTTTT.

CDR3 in amino acids: CASSPLGVRQETQYF. The CDR3 region has the DNA TGTGCCAGCTCACCGTTAGGGGTTCGTCAAGAGACCCAGTACTTC. V usage is TRBV18 and J usage is TRBJ2-5, with a weak D call TRBD1 (5 bases). The CDR3 has 15 residues. Looked up from germline, CDR1 is KGHSH and CDR2 is LQKENI. V was pared by 3 bases and J by 2 bases, with 13 bases between.

This clone was seen only once. In nucleotides, the CDR3 is TGTGCCAGCAGTGAATGGGGTTCACCCCTCCACTTT. Protein sequence: CASSEWGSPLHF. The genes are TRBV25-1 and TRBJ1-6, with D hard to call. CDR1 and CDR2 from the germline V gene are MGHDK and SYGVNS. V was clipped by 1 base and J by 9 bases, with 4 bases between them. This CDR3 contains 12 residues.

The chain links TRBV5-1 to TRBJ2-7; D remains unclear. CDR3 length: 14 amino acids. The V gene's germline CDR1 is SGHRS and CDR2 YFSETQ. The ends were cut back, 1 base at V and 1 base at J, with 9 bases in the middle. This CDR3 is CASSLSPNSYEQYF. The DNA of the CDR3 is TGCGCCAGCAGCTTGTCCCCGAATTCCTACGAGCAGTACTTC.

V gene TRBV28 combines with J gene TRBJ1-6, with TRBD1 matching 9 bases. With V trimmed by 7 bases and J by 10 bases, 5 bases remained unmatched. Germline V gene lookup returns CDR1 MDHEN and CDR2 SYDVKM. The CDR3 is made up of 13 amino acids. The CDR3, as DNA: TGTGCCAGCACGACAGGGGGTTTCTCACCCCTCCACTTT. It encodes CASTTGGFSPLHF.

The J gene is TRBJ2-5, the V gene TRBV15; 11 bases map to TRBD1. Trimming took 3 bases from V and 7 from J; bases not matched to a gene: 7. Per the germline V gene, CDR1 is LNHNV and CDR2 is YYDKDF (reference sequence). This CDR3 is 15 amino acids long. The CDR3, as DNA: TGTGCCACCAGCAGGAGGGGACAGGGGGGTGGGACCCAGTACTTC. Translation gives CATSRRGQGGGTQYF.